This T cell receptor beta chain was sequenced in a study of blood T cell repertoires in COVID-19. Study-wide background: Spain, Italy and the United States supplied samples that represented acute and convalescent COVID-19. T cells, B-cell-depleted T cells, or PBMCs provided the cDNA or gDNA that served as material.

Only one count was recorded for this clone. Trimming removed 5 bases from V and 4 bases from J; junction bases left unmatched: 10. CDR3 length: 16 residues. CDR1 and CDR2 from the germline V gene are SGHVS and FNYEAQ. Original processing notes: By means of reference gene primer amplification, nucleated cell counts were estimated. Generated by immunoSEQ multiplex PCR, the TCRdb table keeps only in-frame clones and is missing some. V and J calls and clone size are copied from that table; D and trimming were computed from the DNA. Of tens of thousands of clones listed, under 85% were seen once; the top ten hold about an eighth.

The chain couples TRBV7-6 to TRBJ2-2; 7 nucleotides align to TRBD1. This clonotype originated in a human donor in a cohort sampled during active COVID-19. The sequenced sample consisted of peripheral blood. The CDR3 loop is CASSHPTGALTGELFF. CDR3 DNA sequence: TGTGCCAGCAGCCACCCAACAGGGGCCCTCACCGGGGAGCTGTTTTTT.